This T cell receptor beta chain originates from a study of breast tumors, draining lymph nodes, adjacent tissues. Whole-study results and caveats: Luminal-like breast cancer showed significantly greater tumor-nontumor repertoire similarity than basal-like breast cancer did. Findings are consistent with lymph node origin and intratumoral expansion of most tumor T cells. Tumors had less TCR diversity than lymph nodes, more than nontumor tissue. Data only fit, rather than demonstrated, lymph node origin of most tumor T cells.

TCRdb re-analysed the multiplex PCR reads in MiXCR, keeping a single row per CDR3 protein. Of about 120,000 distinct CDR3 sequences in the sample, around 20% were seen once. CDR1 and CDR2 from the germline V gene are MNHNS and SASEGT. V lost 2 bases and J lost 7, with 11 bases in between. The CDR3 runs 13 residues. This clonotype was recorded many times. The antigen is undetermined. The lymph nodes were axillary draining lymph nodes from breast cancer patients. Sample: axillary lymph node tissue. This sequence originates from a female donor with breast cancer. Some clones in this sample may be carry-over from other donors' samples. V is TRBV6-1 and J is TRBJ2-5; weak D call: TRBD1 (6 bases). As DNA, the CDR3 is TGTGCCAGCAGTGAAACAGGGTGGGGGACCCAGTACTTC. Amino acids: CASSETGWGTQYF.